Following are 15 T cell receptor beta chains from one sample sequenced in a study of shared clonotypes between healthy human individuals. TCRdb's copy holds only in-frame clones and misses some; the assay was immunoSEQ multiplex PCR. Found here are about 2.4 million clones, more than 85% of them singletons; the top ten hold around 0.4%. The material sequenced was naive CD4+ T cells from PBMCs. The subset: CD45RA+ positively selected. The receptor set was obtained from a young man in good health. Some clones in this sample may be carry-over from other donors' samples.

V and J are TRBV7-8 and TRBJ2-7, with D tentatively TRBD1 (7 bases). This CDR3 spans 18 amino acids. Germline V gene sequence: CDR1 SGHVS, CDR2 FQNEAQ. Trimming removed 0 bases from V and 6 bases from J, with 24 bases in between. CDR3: CASSLAGVRGGAGPEQYF. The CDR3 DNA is TGTGCCAGCAGCTTAGCGGGGGTCCGAGGGGGCGCGGGGCCCGAGCAGTACTTC.

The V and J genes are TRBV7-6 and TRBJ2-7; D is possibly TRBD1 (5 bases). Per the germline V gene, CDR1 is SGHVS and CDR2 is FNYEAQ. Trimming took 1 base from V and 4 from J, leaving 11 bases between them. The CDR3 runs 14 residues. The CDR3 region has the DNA TGTGCCAGCAGCTTAGGGTTTCAGGGTTACGAGCAGTACTTC. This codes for CASSLGFQGYEQYF.

The CDR3 DNA sequence: TGTGCCAGCAGCCGAGGAGACAGAGGAGGCTATGGCTACACCTTC. Its protein is CASSRGDRGGYGYTF. This rearrangement joins TRBV7-8 to TRBJ1-2, with a tentative D call TRBD1 (5 bases). This CDR3 region has 15 residues. The germline V gene encodes CDR1 SGHVS and CDR2 FQNEAQ. The ends were cut back, 5 bases at V and 4 bases at J, with 17 bases in the middle.

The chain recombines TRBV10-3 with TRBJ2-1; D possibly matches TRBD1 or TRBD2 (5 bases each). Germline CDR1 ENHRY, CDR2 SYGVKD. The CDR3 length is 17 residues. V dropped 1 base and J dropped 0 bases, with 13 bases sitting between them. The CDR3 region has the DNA TGTGCCATCAGTGAGTTTCGACGGGGCAGCTCCTACAATGAGCAGTTCTTC. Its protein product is CAISEFRRGSSYNEQFF.

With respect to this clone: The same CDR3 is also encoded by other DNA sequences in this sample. This CDR3 is CASSPPGAQETQYF. In DNA form, the CDR3 reads TGTGCCAGCTCACCACCAGGGGCCCAAGAGACCCAGTACTTC. The V call is TRBV18, the J call TRBJ2-5; a weak D match, TRBD1 (5 bases). This CDR3 has 14 amino acids. CDR1 and CDR2 from the germline V gene are KGHSH and LQKENI. The V and J ends lost 0 bases and 1 base respectively, with 6 bases between them.

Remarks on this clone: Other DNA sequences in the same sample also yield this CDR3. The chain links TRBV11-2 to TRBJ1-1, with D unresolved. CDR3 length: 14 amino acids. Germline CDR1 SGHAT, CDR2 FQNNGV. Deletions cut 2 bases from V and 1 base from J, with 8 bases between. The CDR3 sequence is CASSLTGKNTEAFF. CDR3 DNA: TGTGCCAGCAGCTTAACCGGGAAGAACACTGAAGCTTTCTTT.

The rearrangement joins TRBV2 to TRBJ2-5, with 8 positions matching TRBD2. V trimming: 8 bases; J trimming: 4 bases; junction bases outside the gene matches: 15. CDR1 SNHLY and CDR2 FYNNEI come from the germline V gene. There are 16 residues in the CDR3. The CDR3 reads CASAFGSGRGGETQYF. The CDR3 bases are TGTGCCAGCGCCTTCGGAAGCGGGAGAGGAGGAGAGACCCAGTACTTC.

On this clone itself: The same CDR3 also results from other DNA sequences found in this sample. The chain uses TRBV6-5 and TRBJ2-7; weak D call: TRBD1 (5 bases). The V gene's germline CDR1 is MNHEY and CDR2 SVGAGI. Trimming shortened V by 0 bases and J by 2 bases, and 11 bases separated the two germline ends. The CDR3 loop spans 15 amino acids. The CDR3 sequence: CASSYSDRGTYEQYF. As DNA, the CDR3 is TGTGCCAGCAGTTACTCCGATAGGGGAACCTACGAGCAGTACTTC.

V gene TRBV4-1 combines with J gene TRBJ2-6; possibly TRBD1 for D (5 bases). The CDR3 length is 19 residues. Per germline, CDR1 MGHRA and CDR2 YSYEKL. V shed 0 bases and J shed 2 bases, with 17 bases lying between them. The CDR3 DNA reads TGCGCCAGCAGCCAAGATAATAGGGCAGGGATTGCTGGGGCCAACGTCCTGACTTTC. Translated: CASSQDNRAGIAGANVLTF.

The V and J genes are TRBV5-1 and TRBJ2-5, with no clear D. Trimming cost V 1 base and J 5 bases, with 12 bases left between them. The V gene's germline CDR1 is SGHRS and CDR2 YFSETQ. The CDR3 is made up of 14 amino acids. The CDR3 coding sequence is TGCGCCAGCAGCTTGAGTTATGTTAGCGAGACCCAGTACTTC. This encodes CASSLSYVSETQYF.

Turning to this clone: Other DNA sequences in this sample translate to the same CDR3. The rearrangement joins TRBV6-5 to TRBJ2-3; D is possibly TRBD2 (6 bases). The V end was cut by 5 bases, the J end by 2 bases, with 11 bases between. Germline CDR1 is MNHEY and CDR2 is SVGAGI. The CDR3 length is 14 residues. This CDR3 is CASSTRDFTDTQYF. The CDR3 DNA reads TGTGCCAGCAGTACCCGGGACTTCACAGATACGCAGTATTTT.

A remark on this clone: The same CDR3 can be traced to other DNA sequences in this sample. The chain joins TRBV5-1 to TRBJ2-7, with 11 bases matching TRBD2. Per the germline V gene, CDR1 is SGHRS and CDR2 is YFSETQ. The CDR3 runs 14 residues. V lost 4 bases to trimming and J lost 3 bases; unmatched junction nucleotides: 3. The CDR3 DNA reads TGCGCCAGCAGCCTAACTAGCGGGAGCTACGAGCAGTACTTC. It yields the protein CASSLTSGSYEQYF.

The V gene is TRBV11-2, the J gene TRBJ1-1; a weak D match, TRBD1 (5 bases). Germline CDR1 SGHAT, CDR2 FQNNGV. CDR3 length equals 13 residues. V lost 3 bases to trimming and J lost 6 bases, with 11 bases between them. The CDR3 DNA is TGTGCCAGCAGCTTCCGCAGGGTAGCTGAAGCTTTCTTT. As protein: CASSFRRVAEAFF.

The CDR3 DNA is TGTGCCAGCAGTTTTTCTTGGACAGGGGACTATACCTACGAGCAGTACTTC. Encoded protein: CASSFSWTGDYTYEQYF. J is TRBJ2-7 and V is TRBV28, with 9 bases fitting TRBD1. The germline V gene has CDR1 MDHEN and CDR2 SYDVKM. V was pared by 3 bases and J by 2 bases, with 11 bases of the junction left unmatched. The CDR3 has 17 amino acids.

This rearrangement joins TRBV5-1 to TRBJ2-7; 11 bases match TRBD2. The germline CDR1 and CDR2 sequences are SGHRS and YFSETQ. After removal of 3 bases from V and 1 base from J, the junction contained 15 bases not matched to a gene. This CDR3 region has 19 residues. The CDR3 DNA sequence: TGCGCCAGCAGCTCCGGCCCCACTAGCGGGAGTGGGCCTTCCTACGAGCAGTACTTC. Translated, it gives CASSSGPTSGSGPSYEQYF.